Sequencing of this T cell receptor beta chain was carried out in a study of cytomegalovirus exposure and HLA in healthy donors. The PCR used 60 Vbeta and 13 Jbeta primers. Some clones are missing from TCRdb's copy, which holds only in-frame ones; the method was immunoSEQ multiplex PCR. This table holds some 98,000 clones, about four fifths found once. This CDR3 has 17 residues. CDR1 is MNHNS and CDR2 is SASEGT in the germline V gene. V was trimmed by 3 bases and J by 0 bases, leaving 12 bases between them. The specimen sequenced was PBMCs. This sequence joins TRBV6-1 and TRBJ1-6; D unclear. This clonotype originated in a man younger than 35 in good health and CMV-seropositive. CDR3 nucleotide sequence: TGTGCCAGCAGTGATGGTCCCAGTGTCTCCTATAATTCACCCCTCCACTTT. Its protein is CASSDGPSVSYNSPLHF.